A selection of T cell receptor beta chains follows, all from one sample in a study of blood T cells in healthy people across ages. TCRdb itself ran the 5' RACE reads through MiXCR, one entry per CDR3 protein. The sample records about 1.6 million distinct CDR3 sequences, roughly 32% being singletons. The source material was blood. Source of these receptors: a woman in her twenties or thirties in good health. Both conserved end residues are part of each CDR3.

v_call: TRBV21-1; j_call: TRBJ2-7; cdr3_aa: CASAGTGPYEQYF
v_call: TRBV20-1; j_call: TRBJ2-1; cdr3_aa: CSASGGLGNEQFF
v_call: TRBV11-2; j_call: TRBJ2-7; cdr3_aa: CASSLAGTAVREQYF
v_call: TRBV4-1; j_call: TRBJ2-1; cdr3_aa: CASSQPASEQFF
v_call: TRBV4-1; j_call: TRBJ1-2; cdr3_aa: CASSPRAGGFYGYTF
v_call: TRBV7-9; j_call: TRBJ2-7; cdr3_aa: CASSLSEYEQYF
v_call: TRBV7-6; j_call: TRBJ2-1; cdr3_aa: CASSLEIWRLNNEQFF
v_call: TRBV9; j_call: TRBJ1-2; cdr3_aa: CASSGINSNYGYTF
v_call: TRBV27; j_call: TRBJ2-7; cdr3_aa: CASSSRASDEQYF
v_call: TRBV25-1; j_call: TRBJ2-7; cdr3_aa: CASSGGLVAYEQYF
v_call: TRBV11-1; j_call: TRBJ2-1; cdr3_aa: CASGGMPVGQEQFF
v_call: TRBV6-6; j_call: .; cdr3_aa: CASGTSAGYEQYF
v_call: TRBV20-1; j_call: TRBJ2-1; cdr3_aa: CSAGRVAGGPHEQFF
v_call: TRBV20-1; j_call: TRBJ1-2; cdr3_aa: CSAHTGSPYGYTF
v_call: TRBV10-3; j_call: TRBJ2-7; cdr3_aa: CAIRTIPPAGQGYEQYF
v_call: TRBV20-1; j_call: TRBJ2-7; cdr3_aa: CSARRGDLGYEQYF
v_call: TRBV3-1; j_call: TRBJ2-6; cdr3_aa: CASSHRETGANVLTF